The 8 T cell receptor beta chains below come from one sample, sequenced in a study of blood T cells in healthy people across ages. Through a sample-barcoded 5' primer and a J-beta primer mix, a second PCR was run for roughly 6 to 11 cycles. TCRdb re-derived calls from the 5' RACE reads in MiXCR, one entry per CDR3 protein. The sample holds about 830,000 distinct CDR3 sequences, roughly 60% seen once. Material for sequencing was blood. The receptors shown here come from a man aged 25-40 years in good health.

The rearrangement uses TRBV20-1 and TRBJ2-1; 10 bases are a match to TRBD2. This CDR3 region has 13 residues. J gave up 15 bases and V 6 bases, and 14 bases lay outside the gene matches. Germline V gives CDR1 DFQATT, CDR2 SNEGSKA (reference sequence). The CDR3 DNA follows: TGCAGTGCCAAGAGAGGACTAGCGGACCGGCGGTTCTTC. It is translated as CSAKRGLADRRFF.

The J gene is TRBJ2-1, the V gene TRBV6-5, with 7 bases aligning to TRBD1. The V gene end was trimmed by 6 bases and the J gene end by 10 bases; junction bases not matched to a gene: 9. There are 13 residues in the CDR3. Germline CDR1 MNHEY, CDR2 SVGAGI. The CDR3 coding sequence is TGTGCCAGCAGAGGGACAGACTCCTACGAGCAGTTCTTC. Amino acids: CASRGTDSYEQFF.

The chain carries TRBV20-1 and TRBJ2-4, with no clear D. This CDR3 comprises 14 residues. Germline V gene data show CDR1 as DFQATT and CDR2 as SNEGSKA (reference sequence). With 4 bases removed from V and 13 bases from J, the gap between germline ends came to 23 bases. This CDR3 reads CSAKPVGRQVEQYF. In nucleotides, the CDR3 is TGCAGTGCTAAACCTGTTGGGCGACAAGTAGAGCAGTACTTC.

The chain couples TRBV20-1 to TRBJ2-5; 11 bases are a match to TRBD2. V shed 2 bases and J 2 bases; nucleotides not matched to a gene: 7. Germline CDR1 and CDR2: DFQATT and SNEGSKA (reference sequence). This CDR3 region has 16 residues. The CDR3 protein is CSARRLAGFGQETQYF. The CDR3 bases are TGCAGTGCTAGAAGACTAGCGGGATTCGGGCAAGAGACCCAGTACTTC.

The CDR3 nucleotides are TGCAGTGCTGTGCCGGGTGTCGCAATCCACGAGCAGTACTTC. Amino acid sequence: CSAVPGVAIHEQYF. The chain combines TRBV20-1 with TRBJ2-7, with unresolved D. This CDR3 region has 14 residues. Germline CDR1 reads DFQATT; CDR2 reads SNEGSKA (reference sequence). The V end lost 5 bases, the J end lost 5 bases, and 19 bases lay between the germline ends.

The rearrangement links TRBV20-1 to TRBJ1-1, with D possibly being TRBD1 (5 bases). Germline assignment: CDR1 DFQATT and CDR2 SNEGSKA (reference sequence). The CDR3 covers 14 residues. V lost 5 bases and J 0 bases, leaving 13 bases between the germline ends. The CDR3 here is CSAHPGRLNTEAFF. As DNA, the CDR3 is TGCAGTGCTCACCCGGGACGGTTGAACACTGAAGCTTTCTTT.

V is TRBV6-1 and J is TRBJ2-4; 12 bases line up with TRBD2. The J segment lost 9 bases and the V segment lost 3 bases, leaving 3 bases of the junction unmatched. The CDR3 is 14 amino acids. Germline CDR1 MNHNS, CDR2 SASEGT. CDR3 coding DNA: TGTGCCAGCAGTGAGACTAGCGGGGGAGGCATTCAGTACTTC. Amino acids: CASSETSGGGIQYF.

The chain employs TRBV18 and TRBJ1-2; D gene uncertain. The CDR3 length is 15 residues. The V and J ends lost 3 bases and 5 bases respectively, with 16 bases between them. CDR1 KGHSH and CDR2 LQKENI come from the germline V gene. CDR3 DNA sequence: TGTGCCAGCTCACCGGGTCAGGCGGAAGGTTATGGCTACACCTTC. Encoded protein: CASSPGQAEGYGYTF.